The rows below give T cell receptor beta chains drawn from one sample of a study of cytomegalovirus exposure and HLA in healthy donors. The assay was immunoSEQ multiplex PCR, and TCRdb's table has in-frame clones only and misses some. Its listing shows about 210,000 clones. Sequenced: PBMCs. The receptors come from a woman in her thirties in good health and CMV-seropositive. Both conserved end residues are part of each CDR3. The D gene is left open where the match is weak.

j_call d_call v_call cdr3_nt cdr3_aa
TRBJ2-2 TRBD2 TRBV25-1 TGTGCCAGCAGTGGAACGGGACTAGCGAACACCGGGGAGCTGTTTTTT CASSGTGLANTGELFF
TRBJ1-1 TRBD1 TRBV9 TGTGCCAGCAGACCCAGGACAGGGGCCATGAACACTGAAGCTTTCTTT CASRPRTGAMNTEAFF
TRBJ2-5 TRBD2 TRBV10-3 TGTGCCTCCGGGGGGGAAGAGACCCAGTACTTC CASGGEETQYF
TRBJ2-2 TRBD2 TRBV28 TGTGCGGCGCTTGTTGGTGGGGGAGGGCGCACCGGGGAGCTGTTTTTT CAALVGGGGRTGELFF
TRBJ1-1 . TRBV19 TGTGCCAGTAGTAACAGGGTAATGAACACTGAAGCTTTCTTT CASSNRVMNTEAFF
TRBJ2-7 . TRBV18 TGTGCCAGCTCACCGCGACGGGAATTCTACGAGCAGTACTTC CASSPRREFYEQYF
TRBJ2-7 TRBD1 TRBV19 TGTGCCAGTAGCGGCGGGACAGGGCCCTCCTACGAGCAGTACTTC CASSGGTGPSYEQYF
TRBJ2-7 . TRBV12-1 TGTGCCAGCAGCCCCGTGGGGAGACTCTACGAGCAGTACTTC CASSPVGRLYEQYF
TRBJ1-6 TRBD1 TRBV6-5 TGTGCCAGCAGGCCGGGACAGGGGGCTTCACCCCTCCACTTT CASRPGQGASPLHF
TRBJ2-7 TRBD2 TRBV4-1 TGCGCCAGCAGCCAAAGTCTAGCGGGAGTTAGCTCCTACGAGCAGTACTTC CASSQSLAGVSSYEQYF